This T cell receptor (beta chain) was found in a study of T cells in tumors after PD-1 blockade. Study-wide context: During anti-PD-1 treatment, some patients continued daily vismodegib 150 mg.

V trimming: 7 bases; J trimming: 3 bases; junction bases outside the gene matches: 14. The CDR3 loop spans 17 amino acids. Germline CDR1 SGHNT, CDR2 YENEEA. The protocol was immunoSEQ multiplex PCR, while the TCRdb copy is restricted to in-frame clones and leaves out a portion. Among around 35,000 clones listed, 73% were seen once. Sequences were derived from PBMCs, sampled after anti-PD-1 treatment. The rearrangement uses TRBV11-3 and TRBJ2-1; 8 positions match TRBD2. The receptor was derived from a human donor with basal cell carcinoma. The CDR3 reads CASTQAGSGAVYNEQFF. CDR3 DNA sequence: TGTGCCAGCACCCAAGCGGGTAGCGGGGCCGTCTACAATGAGCAGTTCTTC.